This T cell receptor (beta chain) was captured in a study of early T cells in non-severe SARS-CoV-2 infection. TCRdb passed the 5' RACE reads through MiXCR, listing each CDR3 protein once. The sample has about 64,000 distinct CDR3 sequences, 7.5% to 9% seen once. This clonotype was recorded many times. The specimen was whole blood, collected at baseline. This clonotype originated in an adult who was a healthcare worker with PCR-confirmed SARS-CoV-2 infection or an uninfected control (not recorded which).

This CDR3 is CASSQQAGQGNEKLFF. The CDR3 DNA is TGTGCCAGCAGCCAACAGGCCGGACAGGGAAATGAAAAACTGTTTTTT. The J gene is TRBJ1-4, the V gene TRBV7-6; 8 nucleotides align to TRBD1. V shed 5 bases, J shed 5 bases, and the junction held 10 bases outside the gene matches. Germline lookup yields CDR1 SGHVS and CDR2 FNYEAQ. CDR3 size: 16 residues.